The entry below gives a single T cell receptor beta chain sequence along with its context. Its antigen remains unknown. The libraries of TRB cDNA were constructed through 5' RACE using UMI labels. For each CDR3 protein, TCRdb gives one entry from its re-call of the 5' RACE reads, without DNA. The sample's table shows some 38,000 distinct CDR3 sequences. The sample belongs to a study of CXCR3-negative and CXCR3-positive naive CD8 T cells. Study-wide results and caveats: Surface CD5 looked about the same in the naive subsets, so the authors worked out TCR strength from TRB CDR3 properties.

The CDR3 has 16 residues. Material for sequencing was memory CD8+ T cells from blood. The receptor was isolated from a human donor in good health. Some clones in this sample may be carry-over from other donors' samples. This chain joins TRBV3-2 and TRBJ2-5. TRBV3-2 is classified as a pseudogene. CDR3 in amino acids: CASSQDVLCSQETQYF.